This T cell receptor (beta chain) was captured in a study of cytomegalovirus exposure and HLA in healthy donors. Germline trimming cut 6 bases from V and 2 bases from J; bases unmatched to any gene: 13. Germline V lookup: CDR1 SGHAT, CDR2 FQNNGV. CDR3 size: 17 residues. The study ran its PCR with 60 Vbeta and 13 Jbeta primers. Assay used: immunoSEQ multiplex PCR; TCRdb lists only in-frame clones, some missing. This repertoire shows roughly 160,000 clones, about 75% found once; its top ten account for around 2.6%. This TCR was recovered from a female donor in good health and CMV-seronegative. This chain connects TRBV11-2 to TRBJ1-2; 9 positions agree with TRBD1. The sample taken for sequencing was PBMCs. CDR3 coding DNA: TGTGCCAGCAGACCCATTACGGGACAGGGCCAGAACTATGGCTACACCTTC. Translating it yields CASRPITGQGQNYGYTF. The whole variable domain, filled in from reference TRBV11-2 and TRBJ1-2, reads EAGVAQSPRYKIIEKRQSVAFWCNPISGHATLYWYQQILGQGPKLLIQFQNNGVVDDSQLPKDRFSAERLKGVDSTLKIQPAKLEDSAVYLCASRPITGQGQNYGYTFGSGTRLTVV.